This T cell receptor beta chain is drawn from a study of T cell changes during pregnancy in multiple sclerosis. Only in-frame clones appear in the TCRdb table, and some are missing; sequencing was by immunoSEQ multiplex PCR. The repertoire includes about 80,000 clones, 94% of them detected once, and roughly 2.5% sits in the top ten. The CDR3 totals 14 residues. Germline CDR1 and CDR2: MRHNA and SNTAGT. The ends lost 3 bases at V and 15 bases at J; junction bases unmatched: 14. The starting material was peripheral blood, obtained in the third trimester of pregnancy. The chain recombines TRBV6-4 with TRBJ2-1, with 7 positions matching TRBD1. This receptor was obtained from a female donor with multiple sclerosis, enrolled in a pregnancy study. The chain's CDR3 is CASSDRTETGSPFF. In nucleotides, the CDR3 is TGTGCCAGCAGTGATCGTACGGAGACAGGGAGCCCGTTCTTC.